The count of the clone carrying this T cell receptor (beta chain) is one. V lost 0 bases to trimming and J lost 12 bases, with 12 bases between them. The CDR3 runs to 13 residues. Germline assignment: CDR1 SGDLS and CDR2 YYNGEE. Profiling relied on immunoSEQ multiplex PCR, and the TCRdb table lists in-frame clones only, not all of them. The sample yields tens of thousands of clones, around 87% seen once. This entry belongs to a study of blood T cell repertoires in COVID-19. The TCR sequence derives from a woman between 45 and 65 years old with active or convalescent COVID-19. The rearrangement joins TRBV9 to TRBJ1-4; D not resolved. Sequences were obtained from peripheral blood. In DNA, the CDR3 is TGTGCCAGCAGCGTAGCACCGACACGGCAACTGTTTTTT. This codes for CASSVAPTRQLFF.